Listed below are T cell receptor beta chains from one sample, sequenced in a study of vaccination and CD4 T cells after COVID-19. Their antigens remain unidentified. MiXCR, run by TCRdb on the PCR reads, gives a single entry per CDR3 protein. The sample has about 14,000 distinct CDR3 sequences, under 75% seen once; the top ten hold over 15%. Sequencing was done on a sample of CD4+ T cells from blood, cultured in vitro. These receptor sequences come from a human donor who had recovered from COVID-19. CDR3s include the opening cysteine and the closing phenylalanine or tryptophan. A D gene is named only where the DNA matches it firmly. The listing skips clone size in some rows; elsewhere it reads once, few, many or a size class.

d_call | j_call | clone_size | v_call | cdr3_aa | cdr3_nt
TRBD1 | TRBJ1-2 | . | TRBV5-1 | CASSPQTGGSIYGYTF | TGCGCCAGCAGCCCCCAGACAGGGGGCTCTATCTATGGCTACACCTTC
. | TRBJ2-7 | . | TRBV20-1 | CSARSGQNSYEQYF | TGCAGTGCTAGGAGCGGGCAAAACTCCTACGAGCAGTACTTC
. | TRBJ2-1 | . | TRBV20-1 | CSASRRLRNEQFF | TGCAGTGCTTCCAGGAGGCTCCGCAATGAGCAGTTCTTC
. | TRBJ2-3 | few | TRBV2 | CASSPHRVSTDTQYF | TGTGCCAGCAGTCCCCACAGGGTTAGCACAGATACGCAGTATTTT
TRBD2 | TRBJ2-2 | . | TRBV29-1 | CSVEDQAGKPTGELFF | TGCAGCGTTGAAGATCAAGCGGGAAAACCCACCGGGGAGCTGTTTTTT
. | TRBJ2-2 | few | TRBV19 | CASSIVKGDGELFF | TGTGCCAGTAGTATAGTGAAGGGAGACGGGGAGCTGTTTTTT
. | TRBJ2-2 | once | TRBV19 | CASRSPSAPEGHGELFF | TGTGCCAGTAGATCCCCCTCGGCCCCGGAGGGCCACGGGGAGCTGTTTTTT
TRBD2 | TRBJ2-2 | few | TRBV18 | CASSFQRENTGELFF | TGTGCCAGCTCATTCCAGCGGGAGAACACCGGGGAGCTGTTTTTT
. | TRBJ2-3 | . | TRBV6-1 | CASSPPGTDTQYF | TGTGCCAGCAGCCCTCCGGGGACAGATACGCAGTATTTT
. | TRBJ2-3 | . | TRBV19 | CASSIGLADTQYF | TGTGCCAGTAGTATAGGACTAGCAGATACGCAGTATTTT
TRBD1 | TRBJ1-5 | . | TRBV28 | CASSSSGQGTYSNQPQHF | TGTGCCAGCAGTTCATCGGGACAGGGAACTTATAGCAATCAGCCCCAGCATTTT
TRBD1 | TRBJ1-6 | . | TRBV7-9 | CASSPDRVRGSPLHF | TGTGCCAGCAGCCCGGACAGGGTACGTGGTTCACCCCTCCACTTT
. | TRBJ2-3 | . | TRBV20-1 | CSAIRSGSSTDTQYF | TGCAGTGCTATCCGAAGCGGCTCTAGCACAGATACGCAGTATTTT
TRBD1 | TRBJ2-1 | . | TRBV6-5 | CASSSPGQGSYNEQFF | TGTGCCAGCAGTTCCCCGGGACAGGGGTCCTACAATGAGCAGTTCTTC
TRBD1 | TRBJ2-2 | . | TRBV27 | CASTPRGMNTGELFF | TGTGCCAGCACCCCCAGGGGGATGAACACCGGGGAGCTGTTTTTT
TRBD1 | TRBJ1-5 | few | TRBV20-1 | CSARNLGQAGGQPQHF | TGCAGTGCTAGAAACCTGGGACAGGCTGGAGGTCAGCCCCAGCATTTT
. | TRBJ2-3 | . | TRBV19 | CASALAHRTDTQYF | TGTGCCAGCGCCCTGGCGCACCGCACAGATACGCAGTATTTT
TRBD1 | TRBJ1-2 | . | TRBV6-1 | CASSATGGSYGYTF | TGTGCCAGCAGCGCAACAGGGGGTTCCTATGGCTACACCTTC
. | TRBJ1-5 | . | TRBV20-1 | CSAVRILGYSNQPQHF | TGCAGTGCGGTAAGGATTCTGGGGTATAGCAATCAGCCCCAGCATTTT
TRBD1 | TRBJ1-2 | . | TRBV20-1 | CSASPGGNYGYTF | TGCAGTGCTAGCCCAGGGGGAAACTATGGCTACACCTTC
TRBD1 | TRBJ1-1 | few | TRBV6-5 | CASSYRGPDTEAFF | TGTGCCAGCAGTTATAGGGGGCCGGACACTGAAGCTTTCTTT
TRBD2 | TRBJ2-2 | few | TRBV24-1 | CATSDPGGADGELFF | TGTGCCACCAGTGACCCGGGAGGTGCCGACGGGGAGCTGTTTTTT
. | TRBJ1-3 | . | TRBV19 | CASSPPDPTGNTIYF | TGTGCCAGTAGTCCCCCCGACCCTACTGGAAACACCATATATTTT
. | TRBJ1-3 | . | TRBV4-1 | CASSPVNRDGNTIYF | TGCGCCAGCAGCCCAGTCAACAGGGATGGAAACACCATATATTTT
. | TRBJ2-3 | . | TRBV20-1 | CSARDRTGQTDTQYF | TGCAGTGCTAGAGATAGGACGGGGCAGACAGATACGCAGTATTTT
. | TRBJ2-7 | . | TRBV19 | CASSILGTVYEQYF | TGTGCCAGTAGTATCTTGGGGACTGTCTACGAGCAGTACTTC
. | TRBJ1-2 | . | TRBV4-2 | CASSQDTLTRVVGYGYTF | TGTGCCAGCAGCCAAGATACTTTGACCCGCGTCGTTGGCTATGGCTACACCTTC
TRBD1 | TRBJ2-3 | . | TRBV6-1 | CASSVGTDPSTDTQYF | TGTGCCAGCAGTGTTGGGACAGACCCAAGCACAGATACGCAGTATTTT
TRBD2 | TRBJ2-1 | few | TRBV15 | CATSTQGLAGEQFF | TGTGCCACCAGCACCCAGGGACTAGCGGGAGAGCAGTTCTTC
. | TRBJ1-5 | few | TRBV10-3 | CAIMDGPNQPQHF | TGTGCCATCATGGACGGCCCCAATCAGCCCCAGCATTTT
. | TRBJ2-1 | few | TRBV27 | CASSLKAIPYYNEQFF | TGTGCCAGCAGTTTAAAGGCTATCCCCTACTACAATGAGCAGTTCTTC
TRBD1 | TRBJ1-6 | few | TRBV3-1 | CASSQGQGADSPLHF | TGTGCCAGCAGCCAAGGACAGGGGGCAGATTCACCCCTCCACTTT
. | TRBJ1-5 | . | TRBV5-6 | CASSQRHLGSNQPQHF | TGTGCCAGCAGCCAGCGACATCTTGGGAGCAATCAGCCCCAGCATTTT
TRBD2 | TRBJ2-5 | . | TRBV6-2/TRBV6-3 | CASSRLAPEGETQYF | TGTGCCAGCAGTCGACTAGCGCCCGAGGGGGAGACCCAGTACTTC
. | TRBJ1-2 | few | TRBV10-3 | CAIRGNLDYGYTF | TGTGCCATCAGGGGGAACTTAGACTATGGCTACACCTTC
. | TRBJ1-5 | few | TRBV19 | CASKVGMENQPQHF | TGTGCCAGTAAAGTGGGAATGGAGAATCAGCCCCAGCATTTT
. | TRBJ2-3 | . | TRBV20-1 | CSARYITDTQYF | TGCAGTGCTAGATACATCACAGATACGCAGTATTTT